Each of the 19 T cell receptor beta chains below was sequenced from the same sample in a study of identical twins. TCRdb reprocessed the 5' RACE reads with MiXCR, giving one entry per CDR3 protein. The table includes more than 350,000 distinct CDR3 sequences, roughly 9% detected once. The sample was naive T cells sorted from blood. The receptors stem from a woman in her forties or fifties in good health.

This clonotype occurred a few times. This chain links TRBV6-2 or TRBV6-3 with TRBJ2-1; 9 nucleotides match TRBD2. V dropped 6 bases and J dropped 6; count of bases not matched to a gene: 6. The CDR3 contains 14 residues. Germline V gene sequence: CDR1 MNHEY, CDR2 SVGEGT. CDR3 protein: CASSPSGNSNEQFF. CDR3 DNA: TGTGCCAGCAGCCCTAGCGGGAACAGCAATGAGCAGTTCTTC.

This clonotype was seen ten or more times. The genes are TRBV12-3 or TRBV12-4 and TRBJ2-1; either TRBD1 or TRBD2 may supply D (6 bases each). The length of the CDR3 is 17 residues. V was pared by 5 bases and J by 1 base, with 18 bases between. For the CDR3, the DNA is TGTGCCAGCAGTAGGGGGGTTCGTAGCAAGTCCTACAATGAGCAGTTCTTC. This sequence encodes CASSRGVRSKSYNEQFF.

The sample holds many counts of this clonotype. The chain joins TRBV5-1 to TRBJ2-1; a possible D gene is TRBD1 (6 bases). Germline CDR1 SGHRS, CDR2 YFSETQ. V was cut by 3 bases and J by 1 base, with 11 bases left in between. This CDR3 comprises 15 residues. CDR3 sequence reads: CASSSSGQSYNEQFF. The DNA for the CDR3 is TGCGCCAGCAGCTCCTCGGGACAATCCTACAATGAGCAGTTCTTC.

The chain carries TRBV29-1 and TRBJ1-3; D possibly corresponds to TRBD1 (5 bases). Germline CDR1 reads SQVTM; CDR2 reads ANQGSEA. The CDR3 totals 13 residues. Trimming stripped 4 bases from V and 4 bases from J, with 11 bases between. The CDR3 DNA reads TGCAGCGTTGGCTCGGGGACCGGAAACACCATATATTTT. Translation: CSVGSGTGNTIYF.

In its sample, this clonotype was seen many times. The gene calls are TRBV5-1 and TRBJ1-2; 9 bases match TRBD1. J was trimmed by 7 bases and V by 4 bases; bases with no gene match: 5. The CDR3 extends over 13 amino acids. Per the germline V gene, CDR1 is SGHRS and CDR2 is YFSETQ. The CDR3 nucleotides read TGCGCCAGCAGCGCGGGACAGGGCGGTGGCTACACCTTC. Its protein product is CASSAGQGGGYTF.

The table lists this clonotype with many counts. V usage is TRBV5-4 and J usage is TRBJ1-5; the match to TRBD1 covers 7 bases. Germline trimming cut 4 bases from V and 3 bases from J; bases unmatched to any gene: 4. The CDR3 sequence is 14 residues long. Looked up from germline, CDR1 is SGHNT and CDR2 is YYREEE (reference sequence). CDR3 in amino acids: CASSAGTDNQPQHF. DNA of the CDR3: TGTGCCAGCAGCGCAGGGACAGACAATCAGCCCCAGCATTTT.

For the CDR3, the DNA is TGTGCCAGCAGCTCAGGGGGGTGGGGCACAGATACGCAGTATTTT. Translation: CASSSGGWGTDTQYF. This sequence joins TRBV7-6 and TRBJ2-3, with a weak D call TRBD1 (7 bases). The V end was cut by 4 bases, the J end by 1 base, with 12 bases between. Germline V gene data show CDR1 as SGHVS and CDR2 as FNYEAQ. The CDR3 is 15 amino acids. Together with reference TRBV7-6 and TRBJ2-3, the CDR3 gives the full variable domain: GAGVSQSPRYKVTKRGQDVALRCDPISGHVSLYWYRQALGQGPEFLTYFNYEAQQDKSGLPNDRFSAERPEGSISTLTIQRTEQRDSAMYRCASSSGGWGTDTQYFGPGTRLTVL.

The chain couples TRBV20-1 to TRBJ2-5, with D possibly being TRBD2 (6 bases). The CDR3 loop spans 15 amino acids. The germline V and J ends were trimmed by 6 bases and 1 base, with 18 bases remaining between them. CDR1 and CDR2 (germline): DFQATT, SNEGSKA (reference sequence). CDR3 sequence (DNA): TGCAGTGCAAAGGGTGGGAGGTGGGCCCAAGAGACCCAGTACTTC. Translated, it gives CSAKGGRWAQETQYF.

Remarks on this clonotype: Since a much larger clone is just one base distant, this may be a read error. The CDR3 DNA sequence: TGTGCCAGCAGCCGAGCGGGAGAAGCCGGGGACCTGTTTTTT. Translation gives CASSRAGEAGDLFF. The chain has TRBV7-7 and TRBJ2-2, with 8 bases matching TRBD2. Germline-derived CDR1 and CDR2 are SSHAT and FNYEAQ (reference sequence). This CDR3 is 14 amino acids long. The full variable domain, rest sourced from reference TRBV7-7 and TRBJ2-2, is GAGVSQSPRYKVTKRGQDVTLRCDPISSHATLYWYQQALGQGPEFLTYFNYEAQPDKSGLPSDRFSAERPEGSISTLTIQRTEQRDSAMYRCASSRAGEAGDLFFGEGSRLTVL.

In its sample, this clonotype was seen many times. The genes are TRBV20-1 and TRBJ2-1; D uncertain. V lost 1 base to trimming and J lost 6 bases, with 16 bases between them. In germline, CDR1 is DFQATT, CDR2 SNEGSKA (reference sequence). CDR3 length: 15 residues. The CDR3 DNA reads TGCAGTGCTAGAGTATTTACGGACGAAGGCAATGAGCAGTTCTTC. The encoded protein is CSARVFTDEGNEQFF.

Concerning this clonotype itself: Its ends do not fully match the called genes, so a read error is possible. The V gene is TRBV2, the J gene TRBJ1-2; 9 nucleotides line up with TRBD1. This CDR3 region has 16 residues. Per the germline V gene, CDR1 is SNHLY and CDR2 is FYNNEI. CDR3 in DNA: TGTGCCAGCAGTGACCCGGGACAGGGTACTAAGTATGGCTACACCTTC. This translates into CASSDPGQGTKYGYTF.

J is TRBJ2-6 and V is TRBV7-6; tentative D call: TRBD1 (5 bases). Germline V lookup: CDR1 SGHVS, CDR2 FNYEAQ. The ends were cut back, 5 bases at V and 0 bases at J, with 11 bases in the middle. This CDR3 has 16 residues. CDR3 loop: CASSTAGISGANVLTF. As DNA, the CDR3 is TGTGCCAGCAGCACAGCAGGGATCTCTGGGGCCAACGTCCTGACTTTC.

This clonotype was seen a few times. J is TRBJ2-3 and V is TRBV20-1; TRBD1 agrees at 7 bases. The V gene's germline CDR1 is DFQATT and CDR2 SNEGSKA (reference sequence). The CDR3 spans 16 residues. Losses at the gene ends were 2 bases for V and 0 bases for J; bases not matched to a gene: 8. The chain's CDR3 is CSARTPDRRSTDTQYF. The CDR3 DNA is TGCAGTGCTAGAACCCCGGACAGGAGGAGCACAGATACGCAGTATTTT.

The chain links TRBV29-1 to TRBJ1-2; the D gene is possibly TRBD1 (5 bases). The V gene's germline CDR1 is SQVTM and CDR2 ANQGSEA. The V end was cut by 4 bases, the J end by 6 bases, with 9 bases between. CDR3 length: 11 amino acids. The CDR3 protein is CSVGGSDGYTF. CDR3 nucleotide sequence: TGCAGCGTTGGGGGGTCGGATGGCTACACCTTC.

The rearrangement joins TRBV5-1 to TRBJ2-5; D is unclear. This CDR3 is 15 amino acids long. Germline V lookup: CDR1 SGHRS, CDR2 YFSETQ. V was trimmed by 0 bases and J by 4 bases, leaving 13 bases between them. The CDR3 sequence is CASSLVRRQGETQYF. The CDR3 DNA follows: TGCGCCAGCAGCTTGGTTCGGCGTCAAGGAGAGACCCAGTACTTC.

This clonotype was counted a few times. This rearrangement joins TRBV20-1 to TRBJ2-1; TRBD1 agrees at 9 bases. The CDR3 extends over 15 amino acids. V lost 3 bases and J lost 7; bases outside the gene matches: 10. CDR1 is DFQATT and CDR2 is SNEGSKA in the germline V gene (reference sequence). CDR3 amino acids: CSAREGTGPRNEQFF. Written as DNA, the CDR3 is TGCAGTGCTAGGGAGGGGACAGGGCCGCGAAATGAGCAGTTCTTC.

CDR3 region: CSARDLRGMSSYNEQFF. The CDR3 coding sequence is TGCAGTGCTAGAGATTTAAGGGGGATGAGCTCCTACAATGAGCAGTTCTTC. The chain employs TRBV20-1 and TRBJ2-1; a possible D gene is TRBD1 (6 bases). The CDR3 loop spans 17 amino acids. In germline, CDR1 is DFQATT, CDR2 SNEGSKA (reference sequence). Trimming shortened V by 0 bases and J by 0 bases, and 15 bases separated the two germline ends.

Notes on this clonotype: An end of the junction does not agree with germline; a read error may underlie this. The chain has TRBV5-1 and TRBJ1-6, with 7 bases identical to TRBD1. CDR1 and CDR2 from the germline V gene are SGHRS and YFSETQ. CDR3 length equals 14 residues. CDR3 protein: CASTLTGQGSPLHF. CDR3 coding DNA: TGCGCCAGCACCTTGACAGGGCAGGGTTCACCCCTCCACTTT.

V is TRBV10-3 and J is TRBJ1-1; D call uncertain. From germline, CDR1 is ENHRY and CDR2 SYGVKD. V lost 0 bases and J 2 bases, leaving 16 bases between the germline ends. CDR3 size: 17 residues. The CDR3 region has the DNA TGTGCCATCAGTGAGTCAGGCAGGACCCGATCCAACACTGAAGCTTTCTTT. Protein: CAISESGRTRSNTEAFF.